One sample yielded the 2 T cell receptor beta chains listed below, sequenced in a study of cytomegalovirus exposure and HLA in healthy donors. In the PCR, 60 Vbeta and 13 Jbeta primers were used. Clones were sequenced by immunoSEQ multiplex PCR, and TCRdb holds only the in-frame ones, with some missing. The sample lists under 60,000 clones, roughly 80% occurring once. Sequenced sample: PBMCs. The receptors here all came from a woman in her 40s in good health and CMV-seropositive.

V is TRBV5-4 and J is TRBJ2-7; 7 nucleotides align to TRBD1. The CDR3 sequence is 14 residues long. Germline V lookup: CDR1 SGHNT, CDR2 YYREEE (reference sequence). With 0 bases clipped from V and 5 bases from J, the junction kept 5 bases outside the gene matches. The CDR3 DNA follows: TGTGCCAGCAGCTTGGAGGGGGCAAGGAACGAGCAGTACTTC. The encoded protein is CASSLEGARNEQYF.

The chain joins TRBV10-3 to TRBJ2-1; D might be TRBD1 (6 bases). Germline V CDR1 and CDR2: ENHRY, SYGVKD. The CDR3 is 15 residues long. V gave up 6 bases and J gave up 0 bases, with 12 bases separating them. CDR3 DNA sequence: TGTGCCATCAGAGCAGGGGACGTCTCCTACAATGAGCAGTTCTTC. This gives the protein CAIRAGDVSYNEQFF.